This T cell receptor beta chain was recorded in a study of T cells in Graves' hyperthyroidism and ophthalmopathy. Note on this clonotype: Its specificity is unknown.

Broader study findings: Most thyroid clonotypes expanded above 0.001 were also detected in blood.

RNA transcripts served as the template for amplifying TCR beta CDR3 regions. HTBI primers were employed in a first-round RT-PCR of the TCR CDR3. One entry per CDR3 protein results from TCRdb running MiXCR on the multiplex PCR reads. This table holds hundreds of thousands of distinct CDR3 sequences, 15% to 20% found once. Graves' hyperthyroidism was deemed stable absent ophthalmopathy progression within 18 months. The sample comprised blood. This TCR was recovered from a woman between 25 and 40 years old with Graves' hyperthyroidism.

For the CDR3, the DNA is TGTGCCAGTGGGACAGGGAATAGGAATCAGCCCCAGCATTTT. It is translated as CASGTGNRNQPQHF. The chain combines TRBV6-4 with TRBJ1-5; 9 nucleotides align to TRBD1. The V and J ends lost 9 bases and 4 bases, in that order; junction bases with no gene match: 7. The CDR3 runs 14 residues. Germline CDR1 and CDR2: MRHNA and SNTAGT.